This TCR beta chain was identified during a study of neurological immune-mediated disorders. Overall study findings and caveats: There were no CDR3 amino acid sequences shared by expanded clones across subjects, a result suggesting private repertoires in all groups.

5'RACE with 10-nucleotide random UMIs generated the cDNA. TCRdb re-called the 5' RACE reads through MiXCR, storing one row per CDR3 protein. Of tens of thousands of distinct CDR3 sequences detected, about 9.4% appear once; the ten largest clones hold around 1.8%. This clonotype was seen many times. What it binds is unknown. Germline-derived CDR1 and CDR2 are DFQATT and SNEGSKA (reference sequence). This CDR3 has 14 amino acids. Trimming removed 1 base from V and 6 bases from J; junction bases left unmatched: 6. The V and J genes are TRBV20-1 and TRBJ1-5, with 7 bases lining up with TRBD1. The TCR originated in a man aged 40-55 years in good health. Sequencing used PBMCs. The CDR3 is CSARVPGGSQPQHF. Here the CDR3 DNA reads TGCAGTGCTAGAGTCCCAGGGGGGAGTCAGCCCCAGCATTTT.